The 23 T cell receptor beta chains presented below share a single source sample, sequenced in a study of T-cell reconstitution after alpha-beta-depleted transplantation in children. Preparing the TCRbeta library involved the use of unique molecular identifiers. TCRdb re-analysed the PCR reads in MiXCR, keeping a single row per CDR3 protein. The sample has hundreds of thousands of distinct CDR3 sequences; approximately 12% are singletons. The sequenced sample was PBMCs from the stem cell graft donor, obtained from the stem cell graft. These receptors all stem from a human donor who donated a stem cell graft to a child with combined immunodeficiency.

This chain joins TRBV7-3 and TRBJ2-1, with 8 bases identical to TRBD1. CDR1 and CDR2 (germline): SGHTA, FQGTGA. The CDR3 loop spans 15 amino acids. V lost 2 bases to trimming and J lost 3 bases; unmatched junction nucleotides: 3. DNA of the CDR3: TGTGCCAGCAGCTTACCGGGACAGGACTACAATGAGCAGTTCTTC. Translation: CASSLPGQDYNEQFF.

This clonotype turned up a few times. This chain links TRBV20-1 with TRBJ2-3; TRBD2 is a possible D gene (5 bases). Germline CDR1 and CDR2: DFQATT and SNEGSKA (reference sequence). V was clipped by 0 bases and J by 2 bases, with 15 bases between them. The CDR3 contains 16 residues. CDR3 DNA sequence: TGCAGTGCTAGAGAGCCCAGCGGAGGATTCACAGATACGCAGTATTTT. Translating gives CSAREPSGGFTDTQYF.

J is TRBJ2-7 and V is TRBV12-3 or TRBV12-4; 8 positions match TRBD1. Unmatched junction bases numbered 14, after V lost 5 bases and J lost 2 bases. The CDR3 totals 17 residues. CDR3 loop: CASSSRSRTGNTYEQYF. DNA of the CDR3: TGTGCCAGCAGTAGCAGATCCAGGACAGGGAATACCTACGAGCAGTACTTC.

This clonotype came up many times. The chain carries TRBV5-8 and TRBJ2-2; TRBD2 agrees at 9 bases. The CDR3 covers 18 residues. The ends lost 0 bases at V and 2 bases at J; junction bases unmatched: 8. Per the germline V gene, CDR1 is SGHTS and CDR2 is YDEGEE. This chain's CDR3 is CASSLALLAGANTGELFF. Written as DNA, the CDR3 is TGTGCCAGCAGCTTGGCTCTACTAGCGGGCGCTAACACCGGGGAGCTGTTTTTT.

The sample holds many counts of this clonotype. This chain joins TRBV12-5 and TRBJ2-5; possibly TRBD1 for D (6 bases). The CDR3 is made up of 12 amino acids. The V end lost 7 bases, the J end lost 9 bases, and 15 bases lay between the germline ends. Germline V lookup: CDR1 LGHNT, CDR2 FRNRAP. In DNA form, the CDR3 reads TGTGCTAGTGCTCCACCCGAGGGGGCCCAGTACTTC. Its translation is CASAPPEGAQYF.

This clonotype was detected only a few times. The chain is built from TRBV10-3 and TRBJ1-2; D gene unclear. Deletions cut 11 bases from V and 1 base from J, with 14 bases between. The CDR3 loop spans 13 amino acids. Germline V CDR1 and CDR2: ENHRY, SYGVKD. The CDR3: CAHGPGSNYGYTF. The CDR3 DNA reads as TGTGCCCACGGGCCCGGGAGTAACTATGGCTACACCTTC.

The chain employs TRBV5-1 and TRBJ1-1; perhaps TRBD1 as D (5 bases). V was clipped by 7 bases and J by 1 base, with 8 bases between them. Germline V lookup: CDR1 SGHRS, CDR2 YFSETQ. The CDR3 consists of 12 residues. The DNA of the CDR3 is TGCGCCAGCCAGACAGCGAACACTGAAGCTTTCTTT. Its translation: CASQTANTEAFF.

The V call is TRBV19, the J call TRBJ2-3; 7 nucleotides line up with TRBD2. CDR3 length: 16 residues. V lost 4 bases, J lost 0 bases, and 7 bases stayed unmatched. Germline values: CDR1 LNHDA, CDR2 SQIVND (reference sequence). CDR3 coding DNA: TGTGCCAGTAGTAATGCCCAGCGGGAAAGCACAGATACGCAGTATTTT. Translation gives CASSNAQRESTDTQYF.

This clonotype has a handful of counts. V is TRBV6-5 and J is TRBJ2-5; TRBD1 aligns across 8 bases. The CDR3 sequence is 17 residues long. The germline CDR1 and CDR2 sequences are MNHEY and SVGAGI. The V gene end was trimmed by 1 base and the J gene end by 1 base; junction bases not matched to a gene: 8. CDR3 bases: TGTGCCAGCAGTTACTTATACAGGGGGGCCTTCCAAGAGACCCAGTACTTC. Protein: CASSYLYRGAFQETQYF.

Here the CDR3 DNA reads TGTGCCAGCGGCCGACTAGCGGGAGCCAACGAGCAGTACTTC. Its translation is CASGRLAGANEQYF. The rearrangement uses TRBV11-3 and TRBJ2-7; 12 bases line up with TRBD2. Germline assignment: CDR1 SGHNT and CDR2 YENEEA. J was trimmed by 5 bases and V by 8 bases; bases with no gene match: 7. The CDR3 loop spans 14 amino acids.

This clonotype was seen ten or more times. The V gene is TRBV25-1, the J gene TRBJ1-1, with D hard to call. This CDR3 has 11 amino acids. Trimming stripped 11 bases from V and 1 base from J, with 8 bases between. Per the germline V gene, CDR1 is MGHDK and CDR2 is SYGVNS. CDR3 residues: CAARGNTEAFF. Written as DNA, the CDR3 is TGTGCCGCTCGGGGGAACACTGAAGCTTTCTTT.

This clonotype came up many times. This chain uses TRBV5-1 with TRBJ2-1, with unresolved D. This CDR3 has 11 amino acids. Germline CDR1 is SGHRS and CDR2 is YFSETQ. With 4 bases removed from V and 6 bases from J, the gap between germline ends came to 5 bases. The DNA of the CDR3 is TGCGCCAGCAGCCTGGCCAATGAGCAGTTCTTC. As protein: CASSLANEQFF.

Only a few counts were recorded for this clonotype. The rearrangement uses TRBV28 and TRBJ2-7; D is perhaps TRBD1 or TRBD2 (6 bases each). The V gene lost 4 bases and the J gene lost 5 bases, with 15 bases spanning the gap. The CDR3 is made up of 14 amino acids. Germline lookup yields CDR1 MDHEN and CDR2 SYDVKM. Here the CDR3 reads CASSSPQGGHEQYF. The CDR3 nucleotides are TGTGCCAGCAGTTCCCCACAGGGAGGCCACGAGCAGTACTTC.

The sample holds a few counts of this clonotype. The gene calls are TRBV20-1 and TRBJ1-1, with D perhaps TRBD1 (5 bases). Germline CDR1 is DFQATT and CDR2 is SNEGSKA (reference sequence). This CDR3 is 16 amino acids long. V was shortened by 3 bases and J by 5 bases, with 22 bases between the two germline ends. The CDR3 nucleotides are TGCAGTGCTAGCCGGGCTGGAGGGCAGGGATCAACTGAAGCTTTCTTT. Its translation: CSASRAGGQGSTEAFF.

This clonotype was counted between two and nine times. The chain recombines TRBV5-1 with TRBJ2-7; D is unclear. Per the germline V gene, CDR1 is SGHRS and CDR2 is YFSETQ. The CDR3 covers 13 residues. V lost 2 bases and J lost 2, with 8 bases in between. The chain's CDR3 is CASSFRSTYEQYF. The CDR3, as DNA: TGCGCCAGCAGCTTCAGGTCAACCTACGAGCAGTACTTC.

The rearrangement joins TRBV27 to TRBJ2-1; TRBD2 aligns across 9 bases. Germline assignment: CDR1 MNHEY and CDR2 SMNVEV (reference sequence). The length of the CDR3 is 16 residues. V trimming: 2 bases; J trimming: 2 bases; junction bases outside the gene matches: 4. CDR3 amino acids: CASSLIAGVTYNEQFF. Written as DNA, the CDR3 is TGTGCCAGCAGTTTAATAGCGGGAGTAACCTACAATGAGCAGTTCTTC.

On this clonotype itself: The germline gene is not matched at one end of the junction; a read error may be the cause. The chain uses TRBV18 and TRBJ1-1, with D possibly TRBD1 on 5 matching bases. Per germline, CDR1 KGHSH and CDR2 LQKENI. The CDR3 totals 12 residues. CDR3 DNA: TGTGCCATCTCACCACGGGGGACTGAAGCTTTCTTT. It codes for CAISPRGTEAFF. The whole variable domain, remainder taken from reference TRBV18 and TRBJ1-1, is NAGVMQNPRHLVRRRGQEARLRCSPMKGHSHVYWYRQLPEEGLKFMVYLQKENIIDESGMPKERFSAEFPKEGPSILRIQQVVRGDSAAYFCAISPRGTEAFFGQGTRLTVV.

This clonotype was seen once. The V call is TRBV3-1, the J call TRBJ2-7, with TRBD1 as a possible D gene (5 bases). The V and J ends lost 4 bases and 0 bases respectively, with 10 bases between them. The CDR3 is made up of 14 amino acids. CDR1 LGHDT and CDR2 YNNKEL come from the germline V gene (reference sequence). The CDR3 sequence is CASSRGHTSYEQYF. The CDR3 DNA reads as TGTGCCAGCAGCCGGGGCCACACCTCCTACGAGCAGTACTTC.

This clonotype was counted many times. The V call is TRBV2, the J call TRBJ1-5; D remains unclear. CDR3 size: 14 residues. The germline V gene encodes CDR1 SNHLY and CDR2 FYNNEI. The germline V and J ends were trimmed by 4 bases and 3 bases, with 10 bases remaining between them. DNA for the CDR3: TGTGCCAGCAGTGTCGGCTCTAACAATCAGCCCCAGCATTTT. Protein sequence: CASSVGSNNQPQHF.

This chain uses TRBV29-1 with TRBJ2-7; 10 bases fit TRBD2. The CDR3 covers 13 residues. V lost 2 bases and J lost 3; bases outside the gene matches: 1. Germline V lookup: CDR1 SQVTM, CDR2 ANQGSEA. The CDR3 reads CSVESGRGYEQYF. CDR3 bases: TGCAGCGTTGAAAGCGGGAGGGGCTACGAGCAGTACTTC.

At least ten counts were recorded for this clonotype. V and J are TRBV6-1 and TRBJ1-6, with a tentative D call TRBD1 (6 bases). The CDR3 runs to 17 residues. Between the trimmed V and J ends, which lost 2 bases and 5 bases, there was a span of 16 bases. Per germline, CDR1 MNHNS and CDR2 SASEGT. This chain's CDR3 is CASSEIDGPGDNSPLHF. The DNA of the CDR3 is TGTGCCAGCAGTGAAATTGACGGACCAGGGGATAATTCACCCCTCCACTTT.

This clonotype was recorded at least ten times. J is TRBJ2-3 and V is TRBV29-1; tentative D call: TRBD2 (6 bases). Germline values: CDR1 SQVTM, CDR2 ANQGSEA. V was clipped by 4 bases and J by 3 bases, with 11 bases between them. The CDR3 is made up of 13 amino acids. The CDR3: CSVGGVPTDTQYF. The CDR3 region has the DNA TGCAGCGTTGGGGGGGTACCGACAGATACGCAGTATTTT.

The rearrangement uses TRBV11-2 and TRBJ2-2; possible D gene TRBD2, 6 bases. CDR3 length equals 15 residues. Trimming pared 1 base from V and 4 bases from J, leaving 10 bases between. CDR1 SGHAT and CDR2 FQNNGV come from the germline V gene. The CDR3 is CASSLVFGGTGELFF. The CDR3 DNA reads as TGTGCCAGCAGCTTAGTCTTCGGGGGCACCGGGGAGCTGTTTTTT.